What follows describes a single T cell receptor beta chain. No antigen is known for it. CDR1 and CDR2 (germline): KGHSH, LQKENI. Between the trimmed V and J ends, which lost 0 bases and 9 bases, there was a span of 9 bases. The CDR3 has 13 residues. This entry belongs to a study of graft-versus-host responses after intestinal transplantation. Study context: All recipients were transplanted with multivisceral, liver-intestinal, or isolated intestinal grafts.

Findings of the study overall: Patients who carried graft-donor T cell macrochimerism also had high graft-versus-host to host-versus-graft clonal ratios in their allografts. GvH clones appeared in recipient marrow, some first in ileum or blood.

Data came from immunoSEQ multiplex PCR; TCRdb stores just in-frame clones and leaves some out. The sample holds under 45,000 clones, over 85% seen once. This chain links TRBV18 with TRBJ2-1; D ambiguous. The sequencing here drew on PBMCs, taken roughly 270 days after transplant. The receptor was isolated from a human patient who received an intestinal transplant, so some T cells may come from the graft donor. The CDR3 region is CASSPPSGFEQFF. The CDR3 nucleotides read TGTGCCAGCTCACCACCGTCTGGCTTTGAGCAGTTCTTC. The full variable domain, completed using reference TRBV18 and TRBJ2-1, is NAGVMQNPRHLVRRRGQEARLRCSPMKGHSHVYWYRQLPEEGLKFMVYLQKENIIDESGMPKERFSAEFPKEGPSILRIQQVVRGDSAAYFCASSPPSGFEQFFGPGTRLTVL.